One sample yielded the 5 T cell receptor beta chains listed below, sequenced in a study of regulatory and conventional T cells in RAG deficiency. Clones were sequenced by immunoSEQ multiplex PCR, and TCRdb holds only the in-frame ones, with some missing. The sample shows roughly 35,000 clones, 75% to 80% of them seen only once. Conventional CD4+ T cells were sorted from blood as CD25-low CD127-high cells. This sample also belongs to another study, concerning regulatory T cells. That paper states: Amplification used 52 TRBV primers and 13 TRBJ primers.

The specimen sequenced was CD4+ effector T cells sorted from blood. The receptors derive from a human donor in good health.

The chain uses TRBV7-9 and TRBJ1-2; D unclear. The CDR3 sequence is 13 residues long. V was clipped by 3 bases and J by 6 bases, with 11 bases between them. Germline V lookup: CDR1 SEHNR, CDR2 FQNEAQ (reference sequence). The CDR3 here is CASSFEGRNGYTF. The CDR3 DNA follows: TGTGCCAGCAGCTTTGAGGGAAGGAATGGCTACACCTTC. Full variable domain (outside the CDR3, taken from reference TRBV7-9 and TRBJ1-2): DTGVSQNPRHKITKRGQNVTFRCDPISEHNRLYWYRQTLGQGPEFLTYFQNEAQLEKSRLLSDRFSAERPKGSFSTLEIQRTEQGDSAMYLCASSFEGRNGYTFGSGTRLTVV.

This clone was observed a single time. This chain connects TRBV5-5 to TRBJ1-2; 8 nucleotides agree with TRBD1. The CDR3 spans 16 residues. CDR1 and CDR2 from the germline V gene are SGHKS and YYEKEE (reference sequence). The J segment lost 1 base and the V segment lost 5 bases, leaving 10 bases of the junction unmatched. The chain's CDR3 is CASSAGGTGLNYGYTF. The CDR3 DNA sequence: TGTGCCAGCAGTGCGGGGGGGACAGGACTTAACTATGGCTACACCTTC.

V and J are TRBV10-2 and TRBJ2-2, with 11 bases matching TRBD2. V shed 10 bases and J 1 base; nucleotides not matched to a gene: 2. Germline CDR1 and CDR2: WSHSY and SAAADI. The CDR3 consists of 14 residues. The CDR3 protein is CAIGTSGNTGELFF. For the CDR3, the DNA is TGCGCCATCGGGACTAGCGGGAACACCGGGGAGCTGTTTTTT.

CDR3 region: CASRKGQGANTEAFF. Here the CDR3 DNA reads TGCGCCAGCAGAAAAGGACAGGGGGCGAACACTGAAGCTTTCTTT. The V call is TRBV4-1, the J call TRBJ1-1; 11 bases fit TRBD1. Germline CDR1 is MGHRA and CDR2 is YSYEKL. J lost 1 base, V lost 6 bases, and 4 bases had no gene match. CDR3 size: 15 residues.

This chain joins TRBV27 and TRBJ1-4; D is ambiguous. There are 15 residues in the CDR3. V lost 8 bases and J 10 bases, leaving 23 bases between the germline ends. Germline V CDR1 and CDR2: MNHEY, SMNVEV (reference sequence). The CDR3 protein is CASGLVGVDGGKLFF. CDR3 coding DNA: TGTGCCAGCGGCCTCGTTGGGGTCGATGGCGGAAAACTGTTTTTT.